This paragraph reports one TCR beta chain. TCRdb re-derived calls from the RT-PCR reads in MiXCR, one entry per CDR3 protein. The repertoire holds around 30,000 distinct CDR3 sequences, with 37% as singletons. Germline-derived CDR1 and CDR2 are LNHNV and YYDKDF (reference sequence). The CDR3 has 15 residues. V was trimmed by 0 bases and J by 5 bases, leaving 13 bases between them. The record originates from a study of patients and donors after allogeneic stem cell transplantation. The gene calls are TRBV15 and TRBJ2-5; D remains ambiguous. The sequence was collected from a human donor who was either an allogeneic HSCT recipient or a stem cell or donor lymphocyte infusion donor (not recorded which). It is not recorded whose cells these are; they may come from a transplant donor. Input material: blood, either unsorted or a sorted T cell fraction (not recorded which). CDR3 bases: TGTGCCACCAGCAGAGATACGGCAGCCGCGGAGACCCAGTACTTC. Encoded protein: CATSRDTAAAETQYF.